The 14 T cell receptor beta chains below all came from one sample that was sequenced in a study of post-analysis software for immune sequencing data. Overall study results and limits: Five or six TRBV segments were more frequent in patients than controls; TRBV5-6, TRBV5-1 and TRBV20-1 belonged to this group.

Their antigens are not known. Unique molecular identifiers were present in the TCR beta cDNA libraries. One entry per CDR3 protein results from TCRdb running MiXCR on the PCR reads. Of hundreds of thousands of distinct CDR3 sequences detected, roughly 27% appear once; the ten largest clones hold about 0.5%. Input material: blood. Receptor source: a girl aged 5 to 17 with multiple sclerosis.

This clonotype was seen only a few times. The chain links TRBV5-1 to TRBJ1-4; D unresolved. Trimming cost V 5 bases and J 5 bases, with 13 bases left between them. Germline V CDR1 and CDR2: SGHRS, YFSETQ. The CDR3 loop spans 14 amino acids. This CDR3 reads CASSRIAENEKLFF. CDR3 coding DNA: TGCGCCAGCAGTAGGATTGCCGAAAATGAAAAACTGTTTTTT.

CDR3 DNA sequence: TGTGCCAGCAGCTTATTAATTGGGGGCGGGAGGGCCGACACAGATACGCAGTATTTT. Protein sequence: CASSLLIGGGRADTDTQYF. The chain combines TRBV7-2 with TRBJ2-3; the match to TRBD2 covers 9 bases. CDR3 length equals 19 residues. V trimming: 2 bases; J trimming: 2 bases; junction bases outside the gene matches: 14. In germline, CDR1 is SGHTA, CDR2 FQGNSA.

CDR3 sequence: CSARRQGENIQYF. In DNA form, the CDR3 reads TGCAGTGCTAGGAGACAGGGGGAAAACATTCAGTACTTC. This chain connects TRBV20-1 to TRBJ2-4, with TRBD1 matching over 9 bases. The CDR3 contains 13 residues. CDR1 and CDR2 (germline): DFQATT, SNEGSKA (reference sequence). Trimming at V came to 3 bases and at J to 5 bases, leaving 2 bases not matched to a gene.

This clonotype has a handful of counts. The CDR3 reads CASSAGTTNIQYF. The CDR3 coding sequence is TGTGCCAGCAGCGCCGGGACTACAAACATTCAGTACTTC. The J gene is TRBJ2-4, the V gene TRBV7-2; 7 positions match TRBD2. The CDR3 has 13 amino acids. CDR1 and CDR2 from the germline V gene are SGHTA and FQGNSA. With 5 bases clipped from V and 6 bases from J, the junction kept 4 bases outside the gene matches.

This chain joins TRBV6-6 and TRBJ2-5; 7 bases match TRBD2. The CDR3 extends over 14 amino acids. The junction had 6 bases not matched to a gene; V was cut back by 7 bases and J by 1 base. Per germline, CDR1 MNHNY and CDR2 SVGAGI (reference sequence). The CDR3 DNA reads TGTGCCAGCATCCCGGGGGGAATCCAAGAGACCCAGTACTTC. Its translation: CASIPGGIQETQYF.

This clonotype was detected once. This sequence joins TRBV7-9 and TRBJ2-1, with 8 nucleotides matching TRBD2. The CDR3 runs to 18 residues. Germline CDR1 and CDR2: SEHNR and FQNEAQ (reference sequence). V was pared by 1 base and J by 0 bases, with 8 bases of the junction left unmatched. The CDR3 loop reads CASSLDLWRGDSYNEQFF. DNA of the CDR3: TGTGCCAGCAGCTTAGATCTTTGGCGGGGGGACTCCTACAATGAGCAGTTCTTC.

This clonotype was found a few times. The chain joins TRBV24-1 to TRBJ1-2; TRBD1 agrees at 11 bases. Germline V gene lookup returns CDR1 KGHDR and CDR2 SFDVKD. The CDR3 is 14 amino acids. V gave up 4 bases and J gave up 7 bases; unmatched junction bases: 4. The CDR3 sequence is CATSEGTGGGGYTF. DNA of the CDR3: TGTGCCACCAGTGAAGGGACAGGGGGGGGTGGCTACACCTTC.

This clonotype was seen only a few times. The rearrangement uses TRBV5-5 and TRBJ2-1; 8 bases are shared with TRBD2. This CDR3 has 17 residues. Germline CDR1 is SGHKS and CDR2 is YYEKEE (reference sequence). The J segment lost 0 bases and the V segment lost 1 base, leaving 6 bases of the junction unmatched. The CDR3 loop reads CASSLFGSGDSYNEQFF. The CDR3 nucleotides read TGTGCCAGCAGCTTGTTTGGTAGCGGGGACTCCTACAATGAGCAGTTCTTC.

The chain links TRBV20-1 to TRBJ2-7, with D perhaps matching TRBD2 (6 bases). The CDR3 is 14 amino acids. The V end lost 6 bases, the J end lost 3 bases, and 18 bases lay between the germline ends. Germline V lookup: CDR1 DFQATT, CDR2 SNEGSKA (reference sequence). CDR3: CSAQPGTLSYEQYF. DNA for the CDR3: TGCAGTGCACAACCCGGGACTCTGAGCTACGAGCAGTACTTC.

V gene TRBV10-2 combines with J gene TRBJ2-3; 14 nucleotides line up with TRBD2. Trimming removed 2 bases from V and 4 bases from J; junction bases left unmatched: 8. CDR3 length: 18 amino acids. The V gene's germline CDR1 is WSHSY and CDR2 SAAADI. The CDR3 DNA reads TGCGCCAGCAGTGAGACTAGACTAGCGGGAGGGTCCTCAGATACGCAGTATTTT. Translation: CASSETRLAGGSSDTQYF.

The chain carries TRBV20-1 and TRBJ1-5; the match to TRBD1 covers 7 bases. Trimming removed 0 bases from V and 6 bases from J; junction bases left unmatched: 5. The CDR3 runs to 14 residues. Germline V gene sequence: CDR1 DFQATT, CDR2 SNEGSKA (reference sequence). The CDR3 is CSARDLTGRQPQHF. CDR3 DNA: TGCAGTGCTAGAGATCTGACAGGGCGTCAGCCCCAGCATTTT.

This clonotype was seen a handful of times. The CDR3 loop is CSAATSGTERSPLHF. CDR3 DNA: TGCAGTGCCGCAACCTCCGGGACAGAGCGGTCACCCCTCCACTTT. The V gene is TRBV20-1, the J gene TRBJ1-6; TRBD1 aligns across 7 bases. The ends lost 6 bases at V and 10 bases at J; junction bases unmatched: 15. Germline assignment: CDR1 DFQATT and CDR2 SNEGSKA (reference sequence). CDR3 size: 15 residues.

This clonotype showed up just a few times. The chain joins TRBV20-1 to TRBJ2-7, with TRBD2 matching over 9 bases. CDR3 length equals 15 residues. Trimming removed 0 bases from V and 7 bases from J; junction bases left unmatched: 10. CDR1 is DFQATT and CDR2 is SNEGSKA in the germline V gene (reference sequence). The CDR3 bases are TGCAGTGCTAGAGATGGAATAGCGGGAGAAGGAGAGCAGTACTTC. Its protein is CSARDGIAGEGEQYF.

This clonotype was recorded a few times. J is TRBJ2-3 and V is TRBV5-5, with 10 bases aligning to TRBD2. With 3 bases clipped from V and 3 bases from J, the junction kept 4 bases outside the gene matches. Germline CDR1 and CDR2: SGHKS and YYEKEE (reference sequence). This CDR3 has 15 residues. The CDR3 coding sequence is TGTGCCAGCAGCTCCGGACTAGCGGAGACAGATACGCAGTATTTT. It codes for CASSSGLAETDTQYF.